The 18 T cell receptor beta chains below were found in one sample sequenced in a study of technical replicates of blood from four donors. Some clones are missing from TCRdb's copy, which holds only in-frame ones; the method was immunoSEQ multiplex PCR. Of some 70,000 clones in the sample, around 87% were seen once. Sequencing was carried out using PBMCs. These receptors came from a human donor in good health. Some clones in this sample may be carry-over from other donors' samples.

This clone was found once. The CDR3 DNA reads TGTGCCAGCAGCGTCGGGGAAGATACGCAGTATTTT. It specifies CASSVGEDTQYF. The chain links TRBV11-3 to TRBJ2-3; possibly TRBD2 for D (5 bases). From germline, CDR1 is SGHNT and CDR2 YENEEA. This CDR3 has 12 residues. V was clipped by 5 bases and J by 5 bases, with 8 bases between them.

This clone was detected only a few times. The J gene is TRBJ2-7, the V gene TRBV2; TRBD2 agrees at 9 bases. This CDR3 has 15 residues. V was pared by 2 bases and J by 5 bases, with 7 bases of the junction left unmatched. Germline assignment: CDR1 SNHLY and CDR2 FYNNEI. CDR3 in DNA: TGTGCCAGCAGTGAATTGGGACTAGCCCCCGACGAGCAGTACTTC. Translating gives CASSELGLAPDEQYF.

This clone showed up just once. The chain employs TRBV6-8 and TRBJ1-3; maybe TRBD1 (6 bases). The germline CDR1 and CDR2 sequences are MNHGY and SAAAGT. This CDR3 has 16 amino acids. V dropped 0 bases and J dropped 0 bases, with 9 bases sitting between them. DNA of the CDR3: TGTGCCAGCAGTTACTCGGGACACCTCTCTGGAAACACCATATATTTT. Its translation: CASSYSGHLSGNTIYF.

The rearrangement links TRBV11-2 to TRBJ1-6; D gene ambiguous. Germline CDR1 and CDR2: SGHAT and FQNNGV. Deletions cut 4 bases from V and 7 bases from J, with 5 bases between. The CDR3 is 12 amino acids. CDR3 sequence: CASSSGNSPLHF. Here the CDR3 DNA reads TGTGCCAGCAGCTCGGGGAATTCACCCCTCCACTTT.

This chain joins TRBV6-4 and TRBJ1-2; D possibly corresponds to TRBD1 (5 bases). This CDR3 is 14 amino acids long. Trimming shortened V by 3 bases and J by 5 bases, and 13 bases separated the two germline ends. CDR1 is MRHNA, CDR2 SNTAGT, per germline. For the CDR3, the DNA is TGTGCCAGCAGTGAAGGGGCAGGTAGTTATGGCTACACCTTC. Protein: CASSEGAGSYGYTF.

This chain joins TRBV18 and TRBJ1-1; TRBD1 is a possible D gene (5 bases). Per the germline V gene, CDR1 is KGHSH and CDR2 is LQKENI. The CDR3 is 15 amino acids. V was trimmed by 2 bases and J by 1 base, leaving 11 bases between them. The CDR3 is CASSPSRAQNTEAFF. CDR3 DNA sequence: TGTGCCAGCTCACCATCCAGGGCTCAGAACACTGAAGCTTTCTTT.

V and J are TRBV20-1 and TRBJ2-5; 7 bases are shared with TRBD2. The CDR3 is made up of 11 amino acids. The V gene end was trimmed by 6 bases and the J gene end by 5 bases; junction bases not matched to a gene: 3. Looked up from germline, CDR1 is DFQATT and CDR2 is SNEGSKA (reference sequence). CDR3 amino acids: CSAWGGETQYF. The CDR3 bases are TGCAGTGCCTGGGGGGGGGAGACCCAGTACTTC.

The gene calls are TRBV4-3 and TRBJ2-5; 7 bases align to TRBD2. J lost 4 bases, V lost 1 base, and 9 bases had no gene match. The CDR3 covers 16 residues. CDR1 is LGHNA, CDR2 YSLEER, per germline. CDR3 in amino acids: CASSQASGLEGETQYF. The CDR3 DNA sequence: TGCGCCAGCAGCCAAGCCTCCGGACTAGAGGGAGAGACCCAGTACTTC.

Only a few counts were recorded for this clone. The chain is built from TRBV4-2 and TRBJ1-5, with 10 bases matching TRBD1. Germline-derived CDR1 and CDR2 are LGHNA and YNFKEQ. The CDR3 runs to 14 residues. J lost 7 bases, V lost 4 bases, and 4 bases had no gene match. The CDR3 DNA follows: TGTGCCAGCAGCCTCGGGACAGGGGACCAGCCCCAGCATTTT. It is translated as CASSLGTGDQPQHF.

The genes are TRBV5-6 and TRBJ2-7; possibly TRBD1 for D (5 bases). V was trimmed by 2 bases and J by 7 bases, leaving 7 bases between them. The CDR3 length is 11 residues. Per germline, CDR1 SGHDT and CDR2 YYEEEE. The CDR3: CASSFGQEQYF. The CDR3 nucleotides read TGTGCCAGCAGCTTCGGACAAGAGCAGTACTTC.

V and J are TRBV19 and TRBJ1-6, with D perhaps matching TRBD1 (5 bases). Trimming took off 3 bases at V and 6 bases at J, with 12 bases between the two ends. Germline assignment: CDR1 LNHDA and CDR2 SQIVND (reference sequence). The CDR3 is 15 residues long. The CDR3 DNA sequence: TGTGCCAGTAGTATCGCGGCAGGGCCTAATTCACCCCTCCACTTT. This codes for CASSIAAGPNSPLHF.

The chain combines TRBV6-1 with TRBJ2-7, with a weak D call TRBD1 (6 bases). The CDR3 has 15 residues. CDR1 is MNHNS, CDR2 SASEGT, per germline. Trimming took 6 bases from V and 2 from J, leaving 17 bases between them. The CDR3 region is CASSSLQGSPYEQYF. The CDR3 DNA reads TGTGCCAGCAGCTCCTTACAGGGCTCGCCCTACGAGCAGTACTTC.

The rearrangement links TRBV7-3 to TRBJ2-7; 9 nucleotides align to TRBD2. Germline V lookup: CDR1 SGHTA, CDR2 FQGTGA. This CDR3 has 15 residues. V lost 1 base, J lost 2 bases, and 3 bases stayed unmatched. CDR3 DNA sequence: TGTGCCAGCAGCTTAAGGGCGGGGGGGCCCTACGAGCAGTACTTC. Amino acid sequence: CASSLRAGGPYEQYF.

The chain combines TRBV14 with TRBJ2-2, with 8 bases fitting TRBD2. CDR3 length equals 17 residues. Trimming removed 1 base from V and 3 bases from J; junction bases left unmatched: 7. The V gene's germline CDR1 is SGHDN and CDR2 FVKESK. CDR3 bases: TGTGCCAGCAGCCAAGTTACTAGCGGTAGATACACCGGGGAGCTGTTTTTT. Translated, it gives CASSQVTSGRYTGELFF. The full variable domain, in which reference TRBV14 and TRBJ2-2 provide the parts outside the CDR3, is EAGVTQFPSHSVIEKGQTVTLRCDPISGHDNLYWYRRVMGKEIKFLLHFVKESKQDESGMPNNRFLAERTGGTYSTLKVQPAELEDSGVYFCASSQVTSGRYTGELFFGEGSRLTVL.

The chain recombines TRBV2 with TRBJ2-2; 13 nucleotides line up with TRBD2. The CDR3 is 15 residues long. After removal of 6 bases from V and 6 bases from J, the junction contained 4 bases not matched to a gene. CDR1 is SNHLY and CDR2 is FYNNEI in the germline V gene. In DNA form, the CDR3 reads TGTGCCAGCAGCGTAGGACTAGCGGGGGCCGGGGAGCTGTTTTTT. Translation: CASSVGLAGAGELFF.

This clone was picked up a small number of times. The genes are TRBV6-1 and TRBJ2-5; the D gene is possibly TRBD1 (6 bases). The CDR3 is 16 amino acids. V was pared by 1 base and J by 2 bases, with 14 bases between. Germline loops: CDR1 MNHNS, CDR2 SASEGT. CDR3 coding DNA: TGTGCCAGCAGTGAAGAGGCAGGGGTAGGGCAAGAGACCCAGTACTTC. Its translation: CASSEEAGVGQETQYF.

This chain uses TRBV5-1 with TRBJ1-4, with D possibly TRBD1 on 6 matching bases. Germline values: CDR1 SGHRS, CDR2 YFSETQ. This CDR3 comprises 14 residues. The germline V and J ends were trimmed by 3 bases and 6 bases, with 12 bases remaining between them. The CDR3 DNA sequence: TGCGCCAGCAGCTCCAGGGGTAGATATGAAAAACTGTTTTTT. Protein sequence: CASSSRGRYEKLFF.

The V and J genes are TRBV9 and TRBJ2-3; 10 nucleotides line up with TRBD1. V was pared by 4 bases and J by 4 bases, with 6 bases of the junction left unmatched. The CDR3 totals 15 residues. Germline CDR1 is SGDLS and CDR2 is YYNGEE. Here the CDR3 DNA reads TGTGCCAGCAGCCCACGACAGGGGGCCCCAGATACGCAGTATTTT. Translated: CASSPRQGAPDTQYF.